The 6 T cell receptor beta chains presented below share a single source sample, sequenced in a study of beta chain features in type 1 diabetes. Isolated RNA was reverse transcribed in full, so expressed TCRB transcripts were sequenced. The method was immunoSEQ multiplex PCR; TCRdb's version includes in-frame clones alone and lacks a portion of them. This sample carries about 900,000 clones, 17% of them seen once, and the ten largest clones take around 0.02%. Sequences were obtained from naive CD4+ T cells from blood. The receptors originated from a woman aged 18-35 years in good health.

The chain employs TRBV18 and TRBJ2-5; D is ambiguous. Germline V gives CDR1 KGHSH, CDR2 LQKENI. The CDR3 contains 14 residues. V was pared by 3 bases and J by 4 bases, with 12 bases between. DNA of the CDR3: TGTGCCAGCTCACCCCCGGGCCTCCGAGAGACCCAGTACTTC. This translates into CASSPPGLRETQYF.

The chain couples TRBV5-4 to TRBJ2-3; TRBD2 aligns across 8 bases. CDR3 length: 15 residues. V lost 3 bases, J lost 5 bases, and 8 bases stayed unmatched. CDR1 and CDR2 (germline): SGHNT, YYREEE (reference sequence). The CDR3 spells CASSSAGAVRDTQYF. The DNA for the CDR3 is TGTGCCAGCAGCTCAGCGGGAGCTGTGAGAGATACGCAGTATTTT. The whole variable domain, filled in from reference TRBV5-4 and TRBJ2-3, reads ETGVTQSPTHLIKTRGQQVTLRCSSQSGHNTVSWYQQALGQGPQFIFQYYREEENGRGNFPPRFSGLQFPNYSSELNVNALELDDSALYLCASSSAGAVRDTQYFGPGTRLTVL.

The J gene is TRBJ2-3, the V gene TRBV29-1; D is unresolved. The CDR3 is 12 amino acids. With 7 bases removed from V and 4 bases from J, the gap between germline ends came to 12 bases. Germline V CDR1 and CDR2: SQVTM, ANQGSEA. The CDR3 reads CSAGPYADTQYF. CDR3 in DNA: TGCAGCGCCGGGCCGTACGCAGATACGCAGTATTTT.

This clone has only a few counts. The rearrangement joins TRBV27 to TRBJ2-7; D remains unclear. The CDR3 has 13 amino acids. CDR1 and CDR2 (germline): MNHEY, SMNVEV (reference sequence). Trimming removed 4 bases from V and 3 bases from J, with 10 bases in between. DNA of the CDR3: TGTGCCAGCAGTTATAGGCGGAACTACGAGCAGTACTTC. This gives the protein CASSYRRNYEQYF.

This clone was counted only a few times. The chain recombines TRBV18 with TRBJ2-1; D ambiguous. Germline V gene sequence: CDR1 KGHSH, CDR2 LQKENI. V was clipped by 3 bases and J by 1 base, with 7 bases between them. The CDR3 is made up of 14 amino acids. CDR3 nucleotide sequence: TGTGCCAGCTCACCGGCGGTATCCTACAATGAGCAGTTCTTC. This translates into CASSPAVSYNEQFF.

The CDR3 loop reads CASSQTSGRRLGAGANVLTF. In DNA form, the CDR3 reads TGTGCCAGCAGCCAGACTAGCGGGAGGCGTCTTGGAGCTGGGGCCAACGTCCTGACTTTC. This chain uses TRBV7-8 with TRBJ2-6; 13 positions agree with TRBD2. Trimming removed 5 bases from V and 2 bases from J; junction bases left unmatched: 12. Per germline, CDR1 SGHVS and CDR2 FQNEAQ. The CDR3 totals 20 residues.